The present entry profiles one TCR beta chain with its context. The data belong to a study of blood T cell repertoires in COVID-19. Study at large: Sources were T cells, B-cell-depleted T cells, or PBMCs; the material itself was cDNA or gDNA.

Participants reported their clinical history, and cohort assignment relied on those reports. The method was immunoSEQ multiplex PCR; TCRdb's version includes in-frame clones alone and lacks a portion of them. Here the sample spans 200,000 or so clones, about 84% being singletons. The clonotype comes from a woman between 40 and 55 years old with acute COVID-19. The sample was PBMCs or T cells enriched from blood (not recorded which).

The CDR3 DNA reads as TGTGCCAGCAGATTGGTCAGGGGGAACGGGGAGCTGTTTTTT. Amino acids: CASRLVRGNGELFF. The rearrangement joins TRBV7-8 to TRBJ2-2; 7 bases are shared with TRBD1. Looked up from germline, CDR1 is SGHVS and CDR2 is FQNEAQ. The CDR3 runs 14 residues. V was pared by 6 bases and J by 7 bases, with 8 bases of the junction left unmatched.